A selection of T cell receptor beta chains follows, all from one sample in a study of neoadjuvant anti-PD-1 for oral cavity cancer. Method: immunoSEQ multiplex PCR; TCRdb's copy keeps in-frame clones and lacks some. The sample consists of some 10,000 clones, 61% of them appearing once. Here the sequenced sample was PBMCs, taken after nivolumab (anti-PD-1) treatment. The receptors originated from a person aged 40 to 85 with oral cavity squamous cell carcinoma. The CDR3 runs from the conserved cysteine through the conserved F or W. A D gene is named only where the DNA matches it firmly. The size field is filled for only some rows; it gives once, few, many or a size class.

>few|TRBJ2-7|TRBV7-7|NA
CASSPLQGYEQYF
TGTGCTAGCAGCCCACTGCAGGGGTACGAGCAGTACTTC
>few|TRBJ2-3|TRBV7-9|NA
CASSLPLYSTDTQYF
TGTGCCAGCAGCTTACCCTTGTACAGCACAGATACGCAGTATTTT
>NA|TRBJ1-5|TRBV2|NA
CASSAYSGRSQPQHF
TGTGCCAGCAGTGCCTACTCAGGGAGGAGTCAGCCCCAGCATTTT
>NA|TRBJ1-3|TRBV19|TRBD1
CASSTGRDSGLRDTIYF
TGTGCCAGTAGTACTGGCCGGGACAGTGGACTCCGGGACACCATATATTTT
>few|TRBJ2-1|TRBV2|NA
CASSDGLGGEQFF
TGTGCCAGCAGTGACGGCCTAGGGGGTGAGCAGTTCTTC
>few|TRBJ2-1|TRBV27|TRBD1
CASSFRTGQSYNEQFF
TGTGCCAGCAGTTTTCGGACAGGGCAATCCTACAATGAGCAGTTCTTC
>NA|TRBJ2-7|TRBV5-1|NA
CASSLQTSSYEQYF
TGCGCCAGCAGCCTCCAGACAAGCTCCTACGAGCAGTACTTC
>few|TRBJ1-1|TRBV28|NA
CASKVNTEAFF
TGTGCCAGCAAGGTGAACACTGAAGCTTTCTTT
>NA|TRBJ2-7|TRBV7-9|TRBD2
CASSPLSGAPKEQYF
TGTGCCAGCAGCCCTCTGAGCGGGGCGCCTAAAGAGCAGTACTTC
>once|TRBJ2-1|TRBV7-6|NA
CASSLPGTDINEQFF
TGTGCCAGCAGCTTACCCGGGACTGACATCAATGAGCAGTTCTTC
>NA|TRBJ2-6|TRBV4-2|NA
CASSPPGANVLTF
TGTGCCAGCAGCCCCCCTGGGGCCAACGTCCTGACTTTC
>NA|TRBJ2-7|TRBV19|TRBD1
CASSMNGDRIREQYF
TGTGCCAGTAGTATGAATGGGGACAGGATCCGCGAGCAGTACTTC
>few|TRBJ1-6|TRBV5-6|TRBD1
CASSPGQGSSYNSPLHF
TGTGCCAGCAGCCCGGGACAGGGGAGCTCCTATAATTCACCCCTCCACTTT
>NA|TRBJ2-2|TRBV15|NA
CATSPPGGGNTGELFF
TGTGCCACCAGTCCCCCTGGAGGGGGCAACACCGGGGAGCTGTTTTTT
>few|TRBJ1-5|TRBV19|NA
CASNSGRTQGPQHF
TGTGCCAGTAACTCCGGACGGACGCAGGGGCCCCAGCATTTT
>NA|TRBJ1-1|TRBV15|TRBD1
CATSRSDRGAEAFF
TGTGCCACCAGCAGATCCGACAGGGGCGCTGAAGCTTTCTTT
>NA|TRBJ1-1|TRBV5-6|TRBD1
CASSYLGQGNTEAFF
TGTGCCAGCAGCTACCTAGGACAGGGGAACACTGAAGCTTTCTTT
>NA|TRBJ2-5|TRBV5-1|TRBD2
CASSLGPSGGQETQYF
TGCGCCAGCAGCCTGGGTCCTAGCGGGGGCCAAGAGACCCAGTACTTC
>few|TRBJ1-4|TRBV5-6|NA
CASSFGSDFREKLFF
TGTGCCAGCAGCTTCGGGTCCGACTTCAGGGAAAAACTGTTTTTT
>NA|TRBJ1-6|TRBV14|TRBD1
CASSPDRVSPLHF
TGTGCCAGCAGCCCAGACAGGGTATCACCCCTCCACTTT
>NA|TRBJ1-5|TRBV5-1|TRBD1
CASSWTGDGNQPQHF
TGCGCCAGCAGCTGGACAGGGGATGGTAATCAGCCCCAGCATTTT
>NA|TRBJ1-3|TRBV19|NA
CASRIAASGNTIYF
TGTGCCAGTAGAATCGCCGCCTCTGGAAACACCATATATTTT
>NA|TRBJ2-7|TRBV18|NA
CASSPDSVEQYF
TGTGCCAGCTCACCCGACAGCGTCGAGCAGTACTTC